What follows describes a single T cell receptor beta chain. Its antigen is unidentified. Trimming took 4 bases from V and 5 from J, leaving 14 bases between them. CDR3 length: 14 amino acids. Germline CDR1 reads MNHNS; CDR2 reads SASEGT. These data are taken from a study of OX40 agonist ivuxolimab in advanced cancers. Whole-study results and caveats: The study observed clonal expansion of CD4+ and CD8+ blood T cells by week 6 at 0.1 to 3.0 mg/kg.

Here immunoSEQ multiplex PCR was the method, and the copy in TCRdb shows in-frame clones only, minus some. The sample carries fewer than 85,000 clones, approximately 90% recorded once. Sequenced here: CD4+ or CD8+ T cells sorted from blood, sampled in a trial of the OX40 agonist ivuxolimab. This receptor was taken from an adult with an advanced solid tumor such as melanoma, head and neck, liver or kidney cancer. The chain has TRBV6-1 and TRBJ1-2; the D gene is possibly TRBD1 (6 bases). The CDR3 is CASSVSRTAYGYTF. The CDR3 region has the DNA TGTGCCAGCAGTGTCAGTCGGACAGCGTATGGCTACACCTTC.